This T cell receptor (beta chain) was sequenced in a study of T cell repertoires in cytomegalovirus infection. At the level of the study: The public TCR beta signatures pointed to both CMV infection and matching HLA type. General study findings and limits: Summed frequency of shared TCR beta families picked out CMV carriers who also had the relevant HLA. In two of eight donors, the top clonotype was HLA-C-restricted CMV-specific.

TCRdb re-derived calls from the reads in MiXCR, one entry per CDR3 protein. Of approximately 500,000 distinct CDR3 sequences listed, roughly 29% were seen once; the top ten hold about 13%. Germline V CDR1 and CDR2: ENHRY, SYGVKD. This CDR3 spans 11 amino acids. V shed 6 bases and J shed 5 bases, with 5 bases lying between them. On this clonotype: Its matching antigen is unknown.

Sequenced sample: PBMCs. The TCR comes from a human donor in good health (CMV status not recorded). Some clones in this sample may be carry-over from other donors' samples. This chain connects TRBV10-3 to TRBJ2-1; no reliable D call. The CDR3 sequence is CAIRSNNEQFF. The CDR3 coding sequence is TGTGCCATCAGAAGCAACAATGAGCAGTTCTTC.